These 25 T cell receptor beta chains were all obtained from the same sample, sequenced in a study of CD8+ T cells in alopecia areata. Following RNA extraction, reverse transcription yielded cDNA that acted as the sequencing template. The protocol was immunoSEQ multiplex PCR, while the TCRdb copy is restricted to in-frame clones and leaves out a portion. The table shows tens of thousands of clones, with just over 50% occurring only once. The sample taken for sequencing was NKG2D-high CD8+ T cells sorted from blood. Source of these receptors: a human donor with alopecia areata.

The gene calls are TRBV4-1 and TRBJ1-2; 7 nucleotides align to TRBD1. There are 15 residues in the CDR3. Germline V gives CDR1 MGHRA, CDR2 YSYEKL. The J segment lost 4 bases and the V segment lost 0 bases, leaving 5 bases of the junction unmatched. This chain's CDR3 is CASSQERQGGYGYTF. In DNA, the CDR3 is TGCGCCAGCAGCCAAGAGAGGCAGGGGGGCTATGGCTACACCTTC.

The chain combines TRBV30 with TRBJ2-5; 13 bases agree with TRBD2. The J call is doubtful: the DNA matches TRBJ2-7 better. The CDR3 totals 15 residues. Germline V gene lookup returns CDR1 GTSNPN and CDR2 SVGIG (reference sequence). CDR3 DNA sequence: TGTGCCTGGTCCGGGACTAGCGGGATCCAGGACGAGCAGTACTTC. Its translation: CAWSGTSGIQDEQYF.

This sequence joins TRBV7-9 and TRBJ2-2; tentative D call: TRBD2 (6 bases). In germline, CDR1 is SEHNR, CDR2 FQNEAQ (reference sequence). V shed 3 bases and J shed 6 bases, with 17 bases lying between them. The length of the CDR3 is 16 residues. CDR3: CASSFPGLPRPGELFF. CDR3 nucleotides: TGTGCCAGCAGCTTTCCGGGACTCCCCCGCCCCGGGGAGCTGTTTTTT.

This clone was recorded a few times. This chain joins TRBV4-1 and TRBJ2-7, with D maybe TRBD2 (6 bases). The germline gives CDR1 MGHRA, CDR2 YSYEKL. This CDR3 comprises 14 residues. Trimming stripped 0 bases from V and 6 bases from J, with 12 bases between. The CDR3 DNA reads as TGCGCCAGCAGCCAAGATGGGGCGGGACTCGAGCAGTACTTC. Its protein is CASSQDGAGLEQYF.

The chain links TRBV10-3 to TRBJ2-5; TRBD1 aligns across 7 bases. CDR3 size: 14 residues. J gave up 0 bases and V 5 bases, and 3 bases lay outside the gene matches. Germline V lookup: CDR1 ENHRY, CDR2 SYGVKD. CDR3 DNA: TGTGCCATCAGTTTCGGACAGGACCAAGAGACCCAGTACTTC. It yields the protein CAISFGQDQETQYF.

This clone appeared a few times. The chain recombines TRBV28 with TRBJ2-7; D remains ambiguous. CDR3 length: 11 amino acids. Germline lookup yields CDR1 MDHEN and CDR2 SYDVKM. Trimming shortened V by 4 bases and J by 5 bases, and 6 bases separated the two germline ends. Here the CDR3 reads CASSYHHEQYF. The CDR3 bases are TGTGCCAGCAGTTACCATCACGAGCAGTACTTC.

The chain joins TRBV27 to TRBJ2-7; 11 bases align to TRBD1. Germline CDR1 and CDR2: MNHEY and SMNVEV (reference sequence). The V gene end was trimmed by 5 bases and the J gene end by 2 bases; junction bases not matched to a gene: 2. This CDR3 spans 14 amino acids. In nucleotides, the CDR3 is TGTGCCAGCAGTATGGGACAGGGGGCCTACGAGCAGTACTTC. Translation gives CASSMGQGAYEQYF.

Only a few counts were recorded for this clone. The chain combines TRBV29-1 with TRBJ2-3, with 10 bases fitting TRBD2. The CDR3 runs to 18 residues. The junction had 12 bases not matched to a gene; V was cut back by 3 bases and J by 0 bases. CDR1 and CDR2 from the germline V gene are SQVTM and ANQGSEA. The CDR3 coding sequence is TGCAGCGTTGACGGGGGGCTAGCGGGGGCCTCTAGCACAGATACGCAGTATTTT. Its protein is CSVDGGLAGASSTDTQYF.

The V gene is TRBV27, the J gene TRBJ2-1, with 7 bases fitting TRBD2. CDR3 length: 17 amino acids. Germline-derived CDR1 and CDR2 are MNHEY and SMNVEV (reference sequence). After removal of 8 bases from V and 0 bases from J, the junction contained 13 bases not matched to a gene. The CDR3, as DNA: TGTGCCAGCCGTCACTCTAGAGCGGGAAGCTCCTACAATGAGCAGTTCTTC. This codes for CASRHSRAGSSYNEQFF.

The CDR3 is CASSQGEEAFF. CDR3 nucleotide sequence: TGTGCCAGCAGCCAGGGCGAGGAAGCTTTCTTT. The J gene is TRBJ1-1, the V gene TRBV14; no reliable D call. The V end lost 3 bases, the J end lost 8 bases, and 7 bases lay between the germline ends. The CDR3 extends over 11 amino acids. Germline CDR1 SGHDN, CDR2 FVKESK.

The chain is built from TRBV29-1 and TRBJ1-2; D uncertain. The CDR3 totals 14 residues. The germline V gene encodes CDR1 SQVTM and CDR2 ANQGSEA. V was cut by 5 bases and J by 0 bases, with 13 bases left in between. The CDR3 bases are TGCAGCGTTCTAAACGACCAGTCTAACTATGGCTACACCTTC. This codes for CSVLNDQSNYGYTF.

CDR3 sequence reads: CASSTGNTEAFF. In DNA, the CDR3 is TGTGCCAGCAGCACCGGGAACACTGAAGCTTTCTTT. The V and J genes are TRBV7-9 and TRBJ1-1; unclear D gene. CDR3 length equals 12 residues. V lost 5 bases and J lost 1, with 5 bases in between. The V gene's germline CDR1 is SEHNR and CDR2 FQNEAQ (reference sequence).

The V and J genes are TRBV7-9 and TRBJ2-5; possibly TRBD2 for D (5 bases). This CDR3 spans 12 amino acids. With 11 bases removed from V and 1 base from J, the gap between germline ends came to 11 bases. Germline V CDR1 and CDR2: SEHNR, FQNEAQ (reference sequence). The CDR3 is CAAGGVQETQYF. In DNA, the CDR3 is TGTGCCGCGGGTGGGGTCCAAGAGACCCAGTACTTC.

The chain couples TRBV29-1 to TRBJ2-2; TRBD1 matches 8 bases. CDR3 length: 15 residues. Germline assignment: CDR1 SQVTM and CDR2 ANQGSEA. With 0 bases clipped from V and 6 bases from J, the junction kept 6 bases outside the gene matches. CDR3 DNA sequence: TGCAGCGTTGAAGAAAGGCAGGGGGCACCCGGGGAGCTGTTTTTT. The encoded protein is CSVEERQGAPGELFF.

This clone was seen more than once but under ten times. V is TRBV4-1 and J is TRBJ1-1, with TRBD1 matching over 8 bases. Looked up from germline, CDR1 is MGHRA and CDR2 is YSYEKL. V lost 2 bases and J lost 3; bases outside the gene matches: 11. The CDR3 consists of 17 residues. The CDR3 sequence is CASSQTGTGGEDTEAFF. The CDR3 region has the DNA TGCGCCAGCAGCCAAACCGGGACAGGCGGTGAGGACACTGAAGCTTTCTTT.

This chain joins TRBV7-9 and TRBJ2-7; the D gene is possibly TRBD2 (5 bases). CDR3 length: 14 residues. Germline-derived CDR1 and CDR2 are SEHNR and FQNEAQ (reference sequence). V shed 3 bases and J shed 2 bases, with 11 bases lying between them. The CDR3 spells CASSFGVRAYEQYF. CDR3 coding DNA: TGTGCCAGCAGCTTCGGGGTTCGGGCCTACGAGCAGTACTTC.

This clone has a handful of counts. The chain employs TRBV11-2 and TRBJ2-3; no clear D. V lost 4 bases and J lost 4, with 6 bases in between. Germline V lookup: CDR1 SGHAT, CDR2 FQNNGV. The CDR3 is 12 residues long. In nucleotides, the CDR3 is TGTGCCAGCAGCTCTCTCCCAGATACGCAGTATTTT. The encoded protein is CASSSLPDTQYF.

The chain uses TRBV7-3 and TRBJ2-3; D possibly uses TRBD1 or TRBD2 (6 bases each). V lost 4 bases and J 0 bases, leaving 11 bases between the germline ends. The CDR3 covers 15 residues. CDR1 and CDR2 (germline): SGHTA, FQGTGA. The CDR3 sequence: CASSSTGTSTDTQYF. The CDR3 DNA reads as TGTGCCAGCAGCTCCACAGGGACTAGCACAGATACGCAGTATTTT.

V is TRBV28 and J is TRBJ2-7, with D tentatively TRBD1 (6 bases). This CDR3 has 15 residues. V lost 5 bases, J lost 5 bases, and 19 bases lay in between. The germline V gene has CDR1 MDHEN and CDR2 SYDVKM. CDR3 DNA: TGTGCCAGCAGTCCGGACAGCCCGGTCCGCCACGAGCAGTACTTC. Amino acids: CASSPDSPVRHEQYF.

This clone was seen a handful of times. J is TRBJ2-4 and V is TRBV14; no clear D. This CDR3 has 13 amino acids. Germline loops: CDR1 SGHDN, CDR2 FVKESK. V was trimmed by 0 bases and J by 5 bases, leaving 5 bases between them. Here the CDR3 reads CASSQDGENIQYF. The DNA for the CDR3 is TGTGCCAGCAGCCAAGATGGCGAAAACATTCAGTACTTC.

This clone was detected only once. The gene calls are TRBV27 and TRBJ2-6; D uncertain. The CDR3 has 13 amino acids. The ends were cut back, 4 bases at V and 3 bases at J, with 4 bases in the middle. Germline CDR1 reads MNHEY; CDR2 reads SMNVEV (reference sequence). CDR3 protein: CASSWDGANVLTF. The CDR3 DNA reads TGTGCCAGCAGTTGGGATGGGGCCAACGTCCTGACTTTC.

The chain recombines TRBV15 with TRBJ2-1; the D is unclear. The germline V and J ends were trimmed by 8 bases and 3 bases, with 11 bases remaining between them. Per germline, CDR1 LNHNV and CDR2 YYDKDF (reference sequence). The CDR3 is 13 residues long. The CDR3 DNA follows: TGTGCCACCCGGGCTAGTCTCTACAATGAGCAGTTCTTC. Its protein product is CATRASLYNEQFF.

The chain links TRBV27 to TRBJ1-2; the D gene is possibly TRBD1 (5 bases). V was cut by 2 bases and J by 2 bases, with 9 bases left in between. The length of the CDR3 is 14 residues. Germline CDR1 reads MNHEY; CDR2 reads SMNVEV (reference sequence). DNA for the CDR3: TGTGCCAGCAGTTTAGGGACGTCAAACTATGGCTACACCTTC. This gives the protein CASSLGTSNYGYTF.

The chain is built from TRBV28 and TRBJ2-1, with D perhaps matching TRBD1 or TRBD2 (5 bases each). CDR3 size: 15 residues. V dropped 5 bases and J dropped 2 bases, with 13 bases sitting between them. Germline-derived CDR1 and CDR2 are MDHEN and SYDVKM. The chain's CDR3 is CASSPFRGAYNEQFF. The DNA for the CDR3 is TGTGCCAGCAGTCCCTTCCGGGGCGCCTACAATGAGCAGTTCTTC.

The chain combines TRBV5-6 with TRBJ1-1; D may be TRBD1 (6 bases). Trimming removed 0 bases from V and 1 base from J, with 16 bases in between. CDR3 length: 17 residues. Germline V gene lookup returns CDR1 SGHDT and CDR2 YYEEEE. The CDR3 protein is CASSLGLLDSKNTEAFF. CDR3 coding DNA: TGTGCCAGCAGCTTGGGCCTACTGGACAGCAAGAACACTGAAGCTTTCTTT.